These 20 T cell receptor beta chains originate from one sample sequenced in a study of blood T cell repertoires in COVID-19. Clones were read by immunoSEQ multiplex PCR, and TCRdb kept only the in-frame ones, dropping some. The sample records roughly 250,000 clones, 75% to 90% being singletons. Sequenced material: peripheral blood. The origin of the receptors is a human donor in a cohort sampled during active COVID-19.

This rearrangement joins TRBV5-8 to TRBJ1-2; 10 positions match TRBD1. The CDR3 length is 15 residues. The J segment lost 4 bases and the V segment lost 1 base, leaving 4 bases of the junction unmatched. Germline V gene sequence: CDR1 SGHTS, CDR2 YDEGEE. The CDR3 DNA reads as TGTGCCAGCAGCTTGAAGGGACAGGGGCGCTATGGCTACACCTTC. It codes for CASSLKGQGRYGYTF.

The chain combines TRBV9 with TRBJ2-2; D might be TRBD2 (5 bases). V was pared by 0 bases and J by 0 bases, with 15 bases between. The CDR3 is 18 amino acids. Germline V gene data show CDR1 as SGDLS and CDR2 as YYNGEE. In nucleotides, the CDR3 is TGTGCCAGCAGCGTAGTAGCGAGAGGCGCAGCGAACACCGGGGAGCTGTTTTTT. This encodes CASSVVARGAANTGELFF.

The CDR3 region is CASSKAQGFYNEQFF. For the CDR3, the DNA is TGTGCCAGTAGCAAAGCACAGGGGTTCTACAATGAGCAGTTCTTC. The V gene is TRBV19, the J gene TRBJ2-1; 7 bases align to TRBD1. After removal of 6 bases from V and 3 bases from J, the junction contained 8 bases not matched to a gene. Germline CDR1 is LNHDA and CDR2 is SQIVND (reference sequence). CDR3 size: 15 residues.

The V call is TRBV18, the J call TRBJ2-5, with D tentatively TRBD2 (5 bases). V dropped 6 bases and J dropped 5 bases, with 10 bases sitting between them. This CDR3 has 12 amino acids. Germline CDR1 is KGHSH and CDR2 is LQKENI. The CDR3 DNA reads as TGTGCCAGCTCCCTTAAGCGGGAGACCCAGTACTTC. Its translation is CASSLKRETQYF.

Details on this clone: Other DNA sequences in the same sample also yield this CDR3. The chain joins TRBV24-1 to TRBJ2-5; TRBD1 matches 8 bases. The CDR3 extends over 13 amino acids. V shed 5 bases and J 5 bases; nucleotides not matched to a gene: 3. CDR1 is KGHDR, CDR2 SFDVKD, per germline. CDR3 nucleotides: TGTGCCACCAGTGTTGCAGGGGGCGAGACCCAGTACTTC. This encodes CATSVAGGETQYF.

The chain recombines TRBV20-1 with TRBJ2-5; D gene unclear. V was shortened by 5 bases and J by 4 bases, with 8 bases between the two germline ends. Germline loops: CDR1 DFQATT, CDR2 SNEGSKA (reference sequence). This CDR3 is built from 11 residues. In nucleotides, the CDR3 is TGCAGTGCTGGCTCCCCAGAGACCCAGTACTTC. This gives the protein CSAGSPETQYF.

This rearrangement joins TRBV6-5 to TRBJ1-2, with no clear D. Germline V gives CDR1 MNHEY, CDR2 SVGAGI. The CDR3 sequence is 13 residues long. V gave up 6 bases and J gave up 1 base, with 9 bases separating them. In DNA, the CDR3 is TGTGCCAGCAGCCCCACAGTTAACTATGGCTACACCTTC. Translating it yields CASSPTVNYGYTF.

Here the CDR3 DNA reads TGTGCCATCAGTGACCGCGGACAGGGTGATGGCTACACCTTC. Translated: CAISDRGQGDGYTF. This chain uses TRBV10-3 with TRBJ1-2; 8 bases match TRBD1. The germline V gene has CDR1 ENHRY and CDR2 SYGVKD. V shed 3 bases, J shed 6 bases, and the junction held 6 bases outside the gene matches. The CDR3 totals 14 residues.

The chain employs TRBV4-2 and TRBJ1-5, with D possibly being TRBD1 (5 bases). This CDR3 has 15 amino acids. Trimming removed 0 bases at V and 4 bases at J, with 10 bases between. CDR1 and CDR2 from the germline V gene are LGHNA and YNFKEQ. As DNA, the CDR3 is TGTGCCAGCAGCCAAGAAGGGGCCCAGAATCAGCCCCAGCATTTT. This sequence encodes CASSQEGAQNQPQHF.

V and J are TRBV6-6 and TRBJ2-7; D is undetermined. There are 13 residues in the CDR3. CDR1 is MNHNY and CDR2 is SVGAGI in the germline V gene (reference sequence). The V and J ends lost 2 bases and 3 bases respectively, with 8 bases between them. CDR3 amino acids: CASSYPLDYEQYF. The CDR3 region has the DNA TGTGCCAGCAGTTACCCATTAGACTACGAGCAGTACTTC.

This clone was found once. This sequence joins TRBV6-5 and TRBJ1-6, with 7 bases that match TRBD1. Germline V CDR1 and CDR2: MNHEY, SVGAGI. This CDR3 comprises 15 residues. V was clipped by 1 base and J by 9 bases; unmatched bases: 6. CDR3: CASSYFDRVGSPLHF. CDR3 sequence (DNA): TGTGCCAGCAGTTACTTCGACAGGGTCGGTTCACCCCTCCACTTT.

To note about this clone: This CDR3 is also generated by other DNA sequences in the sample. The rearrangement uses TRBV18 and TRBJ1-1; possibly TRBD1 for D (6 bases). The V gene's germline CDR1 is KGHSH and CDR2 LQKENI. The CDR3 contains 13 residues. Trimming left V 6 bases short and J 2 bases short, with 10 bases between. CDR3 bases: TGTGCCAGCTCCCGGACAGACAACACTGAAGCTTTCTTT. Its protein product is CASSRTDNTEAFF. Using reference TRBV18 and TRBJ1-1 for the parts outside the CDR3, the full variable domain is NAGVMQNPRHLVRRRGQEARLRCSPMKGHSHVYWYRQLPEEGLKFMVYLQKENIIDESGMPKERFSAEFPKEGPSILRIQQVVRGDSAAYFCASSRTDNTEAFFGQGTRLTVV.

This clone was seen a single time. The CDR3 DNA reads TGTGCCAGCAGTGCAGTAGGCGCGGGTCTTTGGGAGCAGTACTTC. Translation: CASSAVGAGLWEQYF. V is TRBV7-8 and J is TRBJ2-7, with D perhaps TRBD2 (5 bases). The CDR3 spans 15 residues. V lost 6 bases to trimming and J lost 7 bases, with 22 bases between them. Germline V CDR1 and CDR2: SGHVS, FQNEAQ.

V is TRBV6-2 or TRBV6-3 and J is TRBJ2-2; TRBD2 matches at 8 bases. From germline, CDR1 is MNHEY and CDR2 SVGEGT. CDR3 size: 17 residues. Losses at the gene ends were 2 bases for V and 2 bases for J; bases not matched to a gene: 7. CDR3 DNA sequence: TGTGCCAGCAGTTACCGCGCCGGGAGGGAAAACACCGGGGAGCTGTTTTTT. It yields the protein CASSYRAGRENTGELFF.

This clone was picked up a small number of times. The J gene is TRBJ2-1, the V gene TRBV7-9, with 11 bases identical to TRBD2. CDR3 length: 18 residues. Looked up from germline, CDR1 is SEHNR and CDR2 is FQNEAQ (reference sequence). The V and J ends lost 4 bases and 2 bases, in that order; junction bases with no gene match: 10. CDR3 DNA: TGTGCCAGCAGCTCCCTTTTCGGGACTAGCGGAACCTACAATGAGCAGTTCTTC. Its protein product is CASSSLFGTSGTYNEQFF.

The rearrangement joins TRBV2 to TRBJ1-5; 7 bases align to TRBD1. This CDR3 has 14 residues. Germline V gene data show CDR1 as SNHLY and CDR2 as FYNNEI. The ends lost 2 bases at V and 4 bases at J; junction bases unmatched: 2. In DNA form, the CDR3 reads TGTGCCAGCAGTGAACAGGGGGGAAATCAGCCCCAGCATTTT. It specifies CASSEQGGNQPQHF.

The chain has TRBV6-1 and TRBJ1-5; no definite D call. Deletions cut 3 bases from V and 6 bases from J, with 15 bases between. Per germline, CDR1 MNHNS and CDR2 SASEGT. CDR3 size: 15 residues. CDR3 nucleotide sequence: TGTGCCAGCAGTGATGCTGGGCGCAGCGGTCAGCCCCAGCATTTT. Residues: CASSDAGRSGQPQHF.

This sequence joins TRBV6-6 and TRBJ1-1; weak D call: TRBD1 (5 bases). V was trimmed by 10 bases and J by 3 bases, leaving 15 bases between them. CDR1 is MNHNY, CDR2 SVGAGI, per germline (reference sequence). CDR3 length equals 13 residues. The CDR3 region has the DNA TGTGCCACGTCCGGCGGGGGGTACACTGAAGCTTTCTTT. This sequence encodes CATSGGGYTEAFF.

This chain joins TRBV5-6 and TRBJ2-1, with TRBD1 matching over 9 bases. Trimming removed 4 bases from V and 5 bases from J; junction bases left unmatched: 7. Germline loops: CDR1 SGHDT, CDR2 YYEEEE. CDR3 length: 15 amino acids. The CDR3 region has the DNA TGTGCCAGCAGCCGTAGGACAGGGGCCCACAATGAGCAGTTCTTC. Its translation: CASSRRTGAHNEQFF.

This chain links TRBV5-1 with TRBJ1-4; possibly TRBD1 for D (6 bases). The CDR3 is made up of 15 amino acids. Germline-derived CDR1 and CDR2 are SGHRS and YFSETQ. The germline V and J ends were trimmed by 3 bases and 4 bases, with 13 bases remaining between them. The chain's CDR3 is CASSWDGTYNEKLFF. In DNA, the CDR3 is TGCGCCAGCAGCTGGGACGGGACATATAATGAAAAACTGTTTTTT.